The present T cell receptor beta chain was sequenced within a study of blood T cell repertoires in COVID-19. The overall study: Italy, Spain and the United States were the sources of the convalescent and acute COVID-19 samples.

This clone was seen more than once but under ten times. V gave up 5 bases and J gave up 3 bases, with 13 bases separating them. Germline CDR1 SGHTA, CDR2 FQGTGA. The CDR3 extends over 14 amino acids. In the source study's methods: It was from reference gene primer amplification that nucleated cell counts were estimated. TCRdb's copy holds only in-frame clones and misses some; the assay was immunoSEQ multiplex PCR. The V and J calls and the clone size are those of that table, but D and trimming were determined from the DNA. The sample yields about 190,000 clones, roughly 80% seen once. The source is a human donor in a cohort sampled during active COVID-19. Sequencing was performed on peripheral blood. V and J are TRBV7-3 and TRBJ1-1; possibly TRBD1 for D (6 bases). The CDR3 spells CASSPTGGDTEAFF. The CDR3 DNA reads TGTGCCAGCAGCCCGACAGGAGGTGACACTGAAGCTTTCTTT. Using reference TRBV7-3 and TRBJ1-1 for the parts outside the CDR3, the full variable domain is GAGVSQTPSNKVTEKGKYVELRCDPISGHTALYWYRQSLGQGPEFLIYFQGTGAADDSGLPNDRFFAVRPEGSVSTLKIQRTERGDSAVYLCASSPTGGDTEAFFGQGTRLTVV.